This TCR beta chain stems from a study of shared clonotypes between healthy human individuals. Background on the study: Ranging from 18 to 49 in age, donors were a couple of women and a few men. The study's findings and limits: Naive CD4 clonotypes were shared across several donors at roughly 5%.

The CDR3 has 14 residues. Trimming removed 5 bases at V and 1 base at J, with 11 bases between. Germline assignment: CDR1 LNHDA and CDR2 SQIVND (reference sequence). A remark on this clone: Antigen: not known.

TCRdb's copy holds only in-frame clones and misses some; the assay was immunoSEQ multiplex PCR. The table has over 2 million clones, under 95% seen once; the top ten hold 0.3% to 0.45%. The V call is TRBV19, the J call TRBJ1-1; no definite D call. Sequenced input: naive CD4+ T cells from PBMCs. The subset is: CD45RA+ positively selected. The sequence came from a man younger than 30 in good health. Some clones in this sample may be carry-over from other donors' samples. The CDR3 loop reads CASSFREANTEAFF. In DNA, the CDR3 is TGTGCCAGTAGTTTCAGAGAAGCGAACACTGAAGCTTTCTTT. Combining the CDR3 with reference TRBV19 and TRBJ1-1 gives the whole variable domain DGGITQSPKYLFRKEGQNVTLSCEQNLNHDAMYWYRQDPGQGLRLIYYSQIVNDFQKGDIAEGYSVSREKKESFPLTVTSAQKNPTAFYLCASSFREANTEAFFGQGTRLTVV.